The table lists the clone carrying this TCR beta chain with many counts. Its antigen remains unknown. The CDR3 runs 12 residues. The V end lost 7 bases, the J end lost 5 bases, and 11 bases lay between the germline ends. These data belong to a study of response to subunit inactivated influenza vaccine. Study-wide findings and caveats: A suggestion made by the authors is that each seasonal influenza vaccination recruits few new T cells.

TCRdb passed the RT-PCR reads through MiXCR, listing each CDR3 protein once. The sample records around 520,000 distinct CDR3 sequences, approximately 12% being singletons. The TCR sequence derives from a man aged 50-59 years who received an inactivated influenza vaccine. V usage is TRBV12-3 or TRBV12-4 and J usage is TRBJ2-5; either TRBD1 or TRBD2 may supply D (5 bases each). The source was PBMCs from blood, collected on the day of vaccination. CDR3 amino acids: CASKFWGETQYF. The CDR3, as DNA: TGTGCCAGCAAGTTTTGGGGGGAGACCCAGTACTTC.